Below are 5 T cell receptor beta chains sequenced from a single sample in a study of shared clonotypes between healthy human individuals. The assay was immunoSEQ multiplex PCR, and TCRdb's table has in-frame clones only and misses some. The table records 2 million to 3 million clones, around nine tenths of them present only once. The material sequenced was naive CD4+ T cells sorted from blood. Regarding subset: CD45RA+ positively selected. The receptors were gathered from a young man in good health.

V usage is TRBV21-1 and J usage is TRBJ2-1; the D call in the table, TRBD2, was not verified against the DNA. TRBV21-1 is described as a pseudogene. The CDR3 runs 15 residues. CDR3 protein: CASGGLAGERNEQFF. CDR3 bases: TGTGCCAGCGGCGGACTAGCGGGAGAACGCAATGAGCAGTTCTTC.

The V call is TRBV7-3, the J call TRBJ1-6; D uncertain. With 1 base removed from V and 0 bases from J, the gap between germline ends came to 7 bases. The CDR3 covers 16 residues. Germline CDR1 is SGHTA and CDR2 is FQGTGA. CDR3 nucleotide sequence: TGTGCCAGCAGCTTAAAGCCGAGCTCCTATAATTCACCCCTCCACTTT. Translated: CASSLKPSSYNSPLHF.

Notes on this clone: This sample includes further DNA sequences coding for the same CDR3. The gene calls are TRBV18 and TRBJ2-5; no reliable D call. From germline, CDR1 is KGHSH and CDR2 LQKENI. The V end lost 3 bases, the J end lost 0 bases, and 5 bases lay between the germline ends. CDR3 size: 13 residues. CDR3: CASSPLNQETQYF. CDR3 nucleotides: TGTGCCAGCTCACCTCTAAACCAAGAGACCCAGTACTTC.

The chain has TRBV11-2 and TRBJ2-5, with D perhaps TRBD1 (5 bases). With 3 bases removed from V and 6 bases from J, the gap between germline ends came to 11 bases. The V gene's germline CDR1 is SGHAT and CDR2 FQNNGV. The CDR3 is 13 amino acids. CDR3 amino acids: CASSFQGFQTQYF. CDR3 bases: TGTGCCAGCAGCTTTCAGGGTTTTCAGACCCAGTACTTC.

The chain combines TRBV10-3 with TRBJ2-5; weak D call: TRBD2 (7 bases). In germline, CDR1 is ENHRY, CDR2 SYGVKD. The CDR3 has 13 amino acids. Trimming took off 11 bases at V and 4 bases at J, with 17 bases between the two ends. CDR3 loop: CASRGAGAETQYF. CDR3 coding DNA: TGTGCCTCACGGGGGGCGGGAGCAGAGACCCAGTACTTC.